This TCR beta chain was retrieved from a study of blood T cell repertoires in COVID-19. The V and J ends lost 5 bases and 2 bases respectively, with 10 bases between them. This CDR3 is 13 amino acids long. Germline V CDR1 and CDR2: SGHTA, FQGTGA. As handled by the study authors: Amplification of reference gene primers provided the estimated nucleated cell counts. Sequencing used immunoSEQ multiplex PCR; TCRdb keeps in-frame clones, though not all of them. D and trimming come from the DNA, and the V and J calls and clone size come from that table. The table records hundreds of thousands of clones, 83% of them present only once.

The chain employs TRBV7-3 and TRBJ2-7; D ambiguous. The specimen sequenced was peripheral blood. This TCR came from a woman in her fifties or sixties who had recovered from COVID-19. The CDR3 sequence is CASSLYATYEQYF. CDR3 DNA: TGTGCCAGCAGCCTGTATGCTACCTACGAGCAGTACTTC.